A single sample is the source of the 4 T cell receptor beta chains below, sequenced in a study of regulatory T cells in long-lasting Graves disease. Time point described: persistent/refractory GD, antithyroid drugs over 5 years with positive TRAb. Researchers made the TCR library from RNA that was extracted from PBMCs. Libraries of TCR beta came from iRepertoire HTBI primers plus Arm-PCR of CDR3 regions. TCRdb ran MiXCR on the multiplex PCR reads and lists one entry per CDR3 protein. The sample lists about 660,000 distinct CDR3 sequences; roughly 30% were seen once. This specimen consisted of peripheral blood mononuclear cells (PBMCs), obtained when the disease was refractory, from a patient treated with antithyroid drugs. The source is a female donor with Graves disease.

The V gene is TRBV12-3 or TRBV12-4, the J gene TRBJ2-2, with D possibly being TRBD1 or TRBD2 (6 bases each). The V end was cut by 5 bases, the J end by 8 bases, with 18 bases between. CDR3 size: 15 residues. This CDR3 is CASSENPGAGGELFF. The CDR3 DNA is TGTGCCAGCAGTGAGAACCCGGGGGCAGGGGGGGAGCTGTTTTTT.

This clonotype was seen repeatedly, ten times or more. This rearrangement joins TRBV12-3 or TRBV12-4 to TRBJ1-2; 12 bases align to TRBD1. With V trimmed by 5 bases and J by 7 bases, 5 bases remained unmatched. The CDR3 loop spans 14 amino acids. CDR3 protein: CASSRGDRGLGYTF. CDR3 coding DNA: TGTGCCAGCAGTCGTGGGGACAGGGGGCTTGGCTACACCTTC.

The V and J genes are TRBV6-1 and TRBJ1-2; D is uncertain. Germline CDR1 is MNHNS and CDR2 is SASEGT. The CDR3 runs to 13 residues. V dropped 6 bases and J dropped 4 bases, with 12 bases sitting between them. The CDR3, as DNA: TGTGCCAGCAGCTCCGGGGATCTCTATGGCTACACCTTC. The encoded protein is CASSSGDLYGYTF.

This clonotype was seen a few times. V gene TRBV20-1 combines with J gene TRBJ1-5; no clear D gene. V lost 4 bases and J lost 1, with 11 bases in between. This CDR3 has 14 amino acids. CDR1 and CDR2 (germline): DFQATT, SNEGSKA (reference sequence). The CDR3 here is CSAIRGRSNQPQHF. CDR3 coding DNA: TGCAGTGCTATAAGAGGACGGAGCAATCAGCCCCAGCATTTT.